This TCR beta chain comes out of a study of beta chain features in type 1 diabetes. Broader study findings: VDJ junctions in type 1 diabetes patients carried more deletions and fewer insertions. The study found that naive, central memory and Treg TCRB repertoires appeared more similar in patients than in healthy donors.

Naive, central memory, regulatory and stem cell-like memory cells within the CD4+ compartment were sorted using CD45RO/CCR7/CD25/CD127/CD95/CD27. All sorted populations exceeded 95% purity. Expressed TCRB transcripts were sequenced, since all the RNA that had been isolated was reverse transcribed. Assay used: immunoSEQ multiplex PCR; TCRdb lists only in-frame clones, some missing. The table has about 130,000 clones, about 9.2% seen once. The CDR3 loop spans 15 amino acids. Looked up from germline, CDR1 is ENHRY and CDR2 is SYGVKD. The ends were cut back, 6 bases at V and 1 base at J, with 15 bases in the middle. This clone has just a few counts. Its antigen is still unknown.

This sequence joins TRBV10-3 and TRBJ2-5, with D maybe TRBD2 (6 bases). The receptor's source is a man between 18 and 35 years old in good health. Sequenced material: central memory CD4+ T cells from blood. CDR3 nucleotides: TGTGCCATCAGCCCGACTAGTACAGGCCAAGAGACCCAGTACTTC. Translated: CAISPTSTGQETQYF.